These 7 T cell receptor beta chains were all obtained from the same sample, sequenced in a study of long-term antiretroviral therapy in people with HIV. Assay version v3.0 of immunoSEQ was used, and it was run at survey level. TCRdb's table, derived via immunoSEQ multiplex PCR, lists solely in-frame clones and lacks some. The data contain about 30,000 clones, approximately 95% of them singletons. Sequenced here: unsorted PBMCs, sampled around 5.5 years after starting antiretroviral therapy. The source is a woman between 45 and 60 years old with HIV.

The chain uses TRBV4-2 and TRBJ1-6, with D unclear. Trimming cost V 0 bases and J 7 bases, with 13 bases left between them. CDR1 is LGHNA, CDR2 YNFKEQ, per germline. CDR3 length: 16 residues. This CDR3 is CASSQDPGRWNSPLHF. CDR3 bases: TGTGCCAGCAGCCAAGATCCGGGAAGGTGGAATTCACCCCTCCACTTT.

This chain connects TRBV4-2 to TRBJ1-2; D unclear. The CDR3 is made up of 15 amino acids. V shed 1 base and J shed 6 bases, with 15 bases lying between them. Germline V gives CDR1 LGHNA, CDR2 YNFKEQ. CDR3 in DNA: TGTGCCAGCAGCCAAGGAGGGAAAGGTACCAATGGCTACACCTTC. Residues: CASSQGGKGTNGYTF.

The gene calls are TRBV30 and TRBJ1-4, with a tentative D call TRBD1 (5 bases). The CDR3 spans 14 residues. Germline assignment: CDR1 GTSNPN and CDR2 SVGIG (reference sequence). The germline V and J ends were trimmed by 4 bases and 3 bases, with 12 bases remaining between them. This chain's CDR3 is CAWTKGISNEKLFF. Written as DNA, the CDR3 is TGTGCCTGGACCAAGGGGATTTCTAATGAAAAACTGTTTTTT.

The chain joins TRBV6-5 to TRBJ2-7; D perhaps matches TRBD1 (5 bases). Germline V gives CDR1 MNHEY, CDR2 SVGAGI. CDR3 length: 14 amino acids. V lost 11 bases and J lost 0, with 17 bases in between. Written as DNA, the CDR3 is TGTGCCCTTAGAACAGGCGATAGCTCCTACGAGCAGTACTTC. It translates to CALRTGDSSYEQYF.

In DNA, the CDR3 is TGCGCCAGCAGCCAACCGCGGGACATAATAGAGAGCCTCCACTTT. It yields the protein CASSQPRDIIESLHF. The V call is TRBV4-1, the J call TRBJ1-6, with TRBD1 as a possible D gene (6 bases). Germline V gene data show CDR1 as MGHRA and CDR2 as YSYEKL. Trimming took 2 bases from V and 15 from J, leaving 20 bases between them. This CDR3 spans 15 amino acids.

Details on this clone: Other DNA sequences in this sample translate to the same CDR3. J is TRBJ2-3 and V is TRBV7-9; D unresolved. The ends were cut back, 5 bases at V and 0 bases at J, with 3 bases in the middle. The CDR3 totals 12 residues. Germline V gene lookup returns CDR1 SEHNR and CDR2 FQNEAQ (reference sequence). CDR3 sequence: CASSPSTDTQYF. CDR3 coding DNA: TGTGCCAGCAGCCCGAGCACAGATACGCAGTATTTT.

This clone was picked up one time. This sequence joins TRBV19 and TRBJ2-3; TRBD2 matches at 7 bases. Per the germline V gene, CDR1 is LNHDA and CDR2 is SQIVND (reference sequence). This CDR3 has 17 residues. Losses at the gene ends were 4 bases for V and 6 bases for J; bases not matched to a gene: 16. In DNA form, the CDR3 reads TGTGCCAGTAGTACCCCGTTGGAGCGGGGATTTGGGGATACGCAGTATTTT. It codes for CASSTPLERGFGDTQYF.